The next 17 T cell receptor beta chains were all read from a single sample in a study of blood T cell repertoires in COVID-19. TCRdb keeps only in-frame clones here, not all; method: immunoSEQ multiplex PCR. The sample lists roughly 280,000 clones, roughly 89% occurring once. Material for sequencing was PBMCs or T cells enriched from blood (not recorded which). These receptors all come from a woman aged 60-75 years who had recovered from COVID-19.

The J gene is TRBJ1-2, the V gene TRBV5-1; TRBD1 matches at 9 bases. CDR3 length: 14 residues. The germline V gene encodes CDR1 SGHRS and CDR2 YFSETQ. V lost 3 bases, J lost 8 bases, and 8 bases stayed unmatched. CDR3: CASSSDGTGSGYTF. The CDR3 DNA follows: TGCGCCAGCAGCTCCGATGGGACAGGGTCCGGCTACACCTTC. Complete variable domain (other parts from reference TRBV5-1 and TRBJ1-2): KAGVTQTPRYLIKTRGQQVTLSCSPISGHRSVSWYQQTPGQGLQFLFEYFSETQRNKGNFPGRFSGRQFSNSRSEMNVSTLELGDSALYLCASSSDGTGSGYTFGSGTRLTVV.

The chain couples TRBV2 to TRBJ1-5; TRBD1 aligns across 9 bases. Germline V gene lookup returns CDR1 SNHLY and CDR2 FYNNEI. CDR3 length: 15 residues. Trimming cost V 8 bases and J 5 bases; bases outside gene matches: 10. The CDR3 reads CASAPTGGAYQPQHF. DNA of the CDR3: TGTGCCAGCGCCCCCACAGGGGGCGCCTATCAGCCCCAGCATTTT.

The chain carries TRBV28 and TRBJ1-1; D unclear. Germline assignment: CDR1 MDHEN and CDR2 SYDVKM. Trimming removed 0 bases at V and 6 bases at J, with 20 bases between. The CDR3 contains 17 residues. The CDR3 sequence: CASSLWVGEVPPPEAFF. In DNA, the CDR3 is TGTGCCAGCAGTTTATGGGTCGGTGAAGTTCCCCCGCCTGAAGCTTTCTTT.

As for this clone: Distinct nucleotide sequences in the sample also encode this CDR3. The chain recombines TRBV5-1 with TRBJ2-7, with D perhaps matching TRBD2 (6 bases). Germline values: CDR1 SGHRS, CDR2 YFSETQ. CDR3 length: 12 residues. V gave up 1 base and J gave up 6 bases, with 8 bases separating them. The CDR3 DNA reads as TGCGCCAGCAGCTTGCTGGGGGGCGAGCAGTACTTC. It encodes CASSLLGGEQYF.

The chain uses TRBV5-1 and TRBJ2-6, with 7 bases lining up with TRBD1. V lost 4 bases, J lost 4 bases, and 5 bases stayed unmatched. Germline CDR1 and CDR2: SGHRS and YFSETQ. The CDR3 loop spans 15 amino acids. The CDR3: CASSPQGVGANVLTF. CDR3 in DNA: TGCGCCAGCAGCCCGCAGGGGGTGGGGGCCAACGTCCTGACTTTC.

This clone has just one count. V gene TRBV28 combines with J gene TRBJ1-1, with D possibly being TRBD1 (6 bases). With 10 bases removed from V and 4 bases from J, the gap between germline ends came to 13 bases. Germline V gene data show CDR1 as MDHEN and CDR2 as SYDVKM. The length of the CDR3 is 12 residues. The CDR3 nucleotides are TGTGCCATTCGGCAGGGGAGCACTGAAGCTTTCTTT. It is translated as CAIRQGSTEAFF.

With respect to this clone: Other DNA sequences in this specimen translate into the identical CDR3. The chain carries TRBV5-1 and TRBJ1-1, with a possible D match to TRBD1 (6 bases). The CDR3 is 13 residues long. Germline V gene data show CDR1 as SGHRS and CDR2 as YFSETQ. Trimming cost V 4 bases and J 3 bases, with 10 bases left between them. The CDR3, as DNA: TGCGCCAGCAGCCTACAGGGTGACACTGAAGCTTTCTTT. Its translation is CASSLQGDTEAFF.

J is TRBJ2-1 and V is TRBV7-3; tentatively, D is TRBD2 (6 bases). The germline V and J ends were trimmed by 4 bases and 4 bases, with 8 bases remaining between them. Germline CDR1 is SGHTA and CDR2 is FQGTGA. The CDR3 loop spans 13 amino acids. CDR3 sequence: CASSSGTYNEQFF. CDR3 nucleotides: TGTGCCAGCAGCTCCGGGACTTACAATGAGCAGTTCTTC.

CDR3 amino acids: CASSSSGAGGTDTQYF. The DNA of the CDR3 is TGTGCCAGCAGTTCCTCGGGCGCGGGAGGCACAGATACGCAGTATTTT. This chain uses TRBV28 with TRBJ2-3, with 7 bases aligning to TRBD2. Germline V gives CDR1 MDHEN, CDR2 SYDVKM. V gave up 4 bases and J gave up 1 base; unmatched junction bases: 8. This CDR3 has 16 residues.

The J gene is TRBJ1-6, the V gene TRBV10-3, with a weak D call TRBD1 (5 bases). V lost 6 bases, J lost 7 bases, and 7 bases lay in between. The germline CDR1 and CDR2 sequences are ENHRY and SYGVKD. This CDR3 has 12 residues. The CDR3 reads CAIRGENSPLHF. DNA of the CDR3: TGTGCCATCAGAGGGGAAAATTCACCCCTCCACTTT.

The CDR3: CASSPKGHPNGGELFF. The CDR3 DNA reads TGTGCCAGCTCACCAAAGGGACACCCCAACGGCGGGGAGCTGTTTTTT. The chain carries TRBV18 and TRBJ2-2; weak D call: TRBD1 (6 bases). Germline-derived CDR1 and CDR2 are KGHSH and LQKENI. The ends were cut back, 2 bases at V and 7 bases at J, with 17 bases in the middle. The length of the CDR3 is 16 residues.

The CDR3 is CATSDLNWGHGYTF. The CDR3 DNA sequence: TGTGCCACCAGTGATTTGAACTGGGGGCATGGCTACACCTTC. The chain joins TRBV24-1 to TRBJ1-2; possible D gene TRBD1, 6 bases. CDR1 and CDR2 from the germline V gene are KGHDR and SFDVKD. Trimming stripped 0 bases from V and 6 bases from J, with 10 bases between. CDR3 length: 14 residues.

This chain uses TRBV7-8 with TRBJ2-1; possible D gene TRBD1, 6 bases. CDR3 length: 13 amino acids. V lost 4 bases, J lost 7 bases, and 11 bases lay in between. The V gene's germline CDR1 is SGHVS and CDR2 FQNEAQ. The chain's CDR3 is CASSSGRGNEQFF. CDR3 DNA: TGTGCCAGCAGCTCGGGCAGGGGAAATGAGCAGTTCTTC.

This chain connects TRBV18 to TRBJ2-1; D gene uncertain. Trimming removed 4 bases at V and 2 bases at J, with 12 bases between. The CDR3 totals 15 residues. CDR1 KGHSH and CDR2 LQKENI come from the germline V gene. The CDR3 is CASSLLAQPYNEQFF. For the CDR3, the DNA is TGTGCCAGCTCACTCTTAGCACAACCCTACAATGAGCAGTTCTTC.

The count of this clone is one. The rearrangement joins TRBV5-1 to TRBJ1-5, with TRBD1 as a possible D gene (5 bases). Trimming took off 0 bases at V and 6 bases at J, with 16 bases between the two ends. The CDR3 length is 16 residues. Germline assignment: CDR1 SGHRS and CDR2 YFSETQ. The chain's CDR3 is CASSLEGLGGFQPQHF. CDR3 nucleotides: TGCGCCAGCAGCTTGGAGGGGTTGGGAGGATTTCAGCCCCAGCATTTT.

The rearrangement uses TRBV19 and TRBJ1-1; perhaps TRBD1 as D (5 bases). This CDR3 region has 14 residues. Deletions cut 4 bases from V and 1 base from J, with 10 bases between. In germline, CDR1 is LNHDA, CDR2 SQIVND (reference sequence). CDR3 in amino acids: CASSRKGQNTEAFF. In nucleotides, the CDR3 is TGTGCCAGTAGTAGGAAGGGGCAGAACACTGAAGCTTTCTTT. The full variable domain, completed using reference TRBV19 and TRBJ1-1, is DGGITQSPKYLFRKEGQNVTLSCEQNLNHDAMYWYRQDPGQGLRLIYYSQIVNDFQKGDIAEGYSVSREKKESFPLTVTSAQKNPTAFYLCASSRKGQNTEAFFGQGTRLTVV.

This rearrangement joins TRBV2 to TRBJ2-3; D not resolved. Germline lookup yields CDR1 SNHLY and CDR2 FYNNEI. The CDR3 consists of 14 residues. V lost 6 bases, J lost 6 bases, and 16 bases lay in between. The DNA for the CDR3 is TGTGCCAGCAGCACCCGGCTAGTCGTCGATACGCAGTATTTT. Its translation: CASSTRLVVDTQYF.